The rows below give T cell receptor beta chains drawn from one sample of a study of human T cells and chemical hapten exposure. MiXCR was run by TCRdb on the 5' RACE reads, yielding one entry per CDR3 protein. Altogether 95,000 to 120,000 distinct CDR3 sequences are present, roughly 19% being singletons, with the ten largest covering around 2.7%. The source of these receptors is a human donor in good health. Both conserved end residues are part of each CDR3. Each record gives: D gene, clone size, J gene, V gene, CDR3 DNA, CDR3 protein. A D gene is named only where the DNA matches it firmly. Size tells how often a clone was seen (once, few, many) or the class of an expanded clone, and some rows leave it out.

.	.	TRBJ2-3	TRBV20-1	TGCAGTGCTAGCGGACCCCATGCCCCCACAGATACGCAGTATTTT	CSASGPHAPTDTQYF
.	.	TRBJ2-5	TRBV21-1	TGTGCCAGCAGCAGGGCAGGGGGTCTCTGGGAGACCCAGTACTTC	CASSRAGGLWETQYF
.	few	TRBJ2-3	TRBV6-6	TGTGCCAGCACCGAAGGCGGGGACAGATCCACAGATACGCAGTATTTT	CASTEGGDRSTDTQYF
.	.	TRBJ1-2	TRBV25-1	TGTGCCAGCAGTATAACGGTTAACTATGGCTACACCTTC	CASSITVNYGYTF
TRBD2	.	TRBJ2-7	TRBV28	TGTGCCAGCAGTTTACCGGGGGGGAGCTCCTACGAGCAGTACTTC	CASSLPGGSSYEQYF
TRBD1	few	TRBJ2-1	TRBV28	TGTGCCAGCAGCTCCGGACAGGGCGATGAGCAGTTCTTC	CASSSGQGDEQFF
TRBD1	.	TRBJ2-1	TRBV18	TGTGCCAGCTCACCCGGACAGGGGGGCGATGAGCAGTTCTTC	CASSPGQGGDEQFF
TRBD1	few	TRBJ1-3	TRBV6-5	TGTGCCAGCAGTCCCGACAGGGGGCCTGGAAACACCATATATTTT	CASSPDRGPGNTIYF
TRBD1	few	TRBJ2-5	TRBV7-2	TGTGCCAGCAGCTACGGACAGGGTGGCGGGAAGACCCAGTACTTC	CASSYGQGGGKTQYF
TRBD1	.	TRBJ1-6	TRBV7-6	TGTGCCAGCAGCCCTGGACAGGCCGGTTCACCCCTCCGCTTT	CASSPGQAGSPLRF
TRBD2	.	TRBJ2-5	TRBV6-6	TGTGCCAGCAGCGACGTTCGGGGGGGCGCAGAGACCCAGTACTTC	CASSDVRGGAETQYF
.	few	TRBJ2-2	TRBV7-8	TGTGCCAGCATAGGTTCCGACAGGAGGGCCGGGGAGCTGTTTTTT	CASIGSDRRAGELFF
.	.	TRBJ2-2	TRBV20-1	TGCAGTGCTGCCCTTACCGGGCGGGAGCTGTTTTTT	CSAALTGRELFF
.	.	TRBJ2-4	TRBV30	TGTGCCTGGAATCCAGGACAGATTCTAGCCAAAAACATTCAGTACTTC	CAWNPGQILAKNIQYF
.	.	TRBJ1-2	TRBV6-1	TGTGCCAGCAGTGAATTAGGGAGGGGCAGGGAAGGCTCGACTAACTATGGCTACACCTTC	CASSELGRGREGSTNYGYTF
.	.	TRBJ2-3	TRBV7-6	TGTGCCAGCAGCTTAGAGCCCCATGTCGATACGCAGTATTTT	CASSLEPHVDTQYF
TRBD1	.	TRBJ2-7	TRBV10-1	TGCGCCAGCAGTGAGTCGGGCTACAGGGGTATTCACTTC	CASSESGYRGIHF
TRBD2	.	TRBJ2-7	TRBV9	TGTGCCAGCAGCCTGAACCGACTAGCGCCAACCTACGAGCAGTACTTC	CASSLNRLAPTYEQYF
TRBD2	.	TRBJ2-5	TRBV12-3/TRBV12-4	TGTGCCAGCAGTCTAGCGGGCGGTGAGACCCAGTACTTC	CASSLAGGETQYF
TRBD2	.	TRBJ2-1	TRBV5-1	TGCGCCAGCAGCTGGATACTAGCGGGTGAGCAGTTCTTC	CASSWILAGEQFF
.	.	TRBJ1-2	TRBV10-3	TGTGCCATCAGTGCGGGGACAACCCGCTATGGCTACACCTTC	CAISAGTTRYGYTF
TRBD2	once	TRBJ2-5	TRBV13	TGTGCCAGCAGCTTAGGCCGGCCTAGCGGGAGCGAGACCCAGTACTTC	CASSLGRPSGSETQYF
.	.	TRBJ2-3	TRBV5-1	TGCGCCAGCAGCTTGGCAGTAGCAATCACAGATACGCAGTATTTT	CASSLAVAITDTQYF
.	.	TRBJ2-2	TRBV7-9	TGTGCCAGCAGCCCCAGGGCGAACACCGGGGAGCTGTTTTTT	CASSPRANTGELFF
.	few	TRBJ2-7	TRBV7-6	TGTGCCAGCAGCTTAGAGGTCGGCTTTACCTACGAGCAGTACTTC	CASSLEVGFTYEQYF
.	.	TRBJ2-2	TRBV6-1	TGTGCCAGCAGGGCACCGAACACCGGGGAGCTGTTTTTT	CASRAPNTGELFF
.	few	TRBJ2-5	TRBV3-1	TGTGCCAGCAGCCCCCTCCGAGGAGAGACCCAGTACTTC	CASSPLRGETQYF
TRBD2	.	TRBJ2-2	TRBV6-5	TGTGCCAGCACCCTAGCGGGAGAAAGCGGGGAGCTGTTTTTT	CASTLAGESGELFF
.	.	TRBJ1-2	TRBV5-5	TGTGCCAGCAGCCCTATCCCCCTAATCTCCTATGGCTACACCTTC	CASSPIPLISYGYTF
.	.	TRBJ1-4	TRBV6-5	TGTGCCAGCAGTTCCTTGACCCTCATGGTGGGTGAAAAACTGTTTTTT	CASSSLTLMVGEKLFF
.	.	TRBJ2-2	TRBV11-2	TGTGCCAGCAGCGCCCAATTAGGGTCGGCCGGGGAGCTGTTTTTT	CASSAQLGSAGELFF
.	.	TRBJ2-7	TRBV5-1	TGCGCCAGCAGCTTGGTCGGGAGCGAGCAGTACTTC	CASSLVGSEQYF
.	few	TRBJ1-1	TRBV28	TGTGCCAGCAGTTTCGGGCAGGTTGAAGCTTTCTTT	CASSFGQVEAFF
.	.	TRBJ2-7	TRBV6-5	TGTGCCAGCAGTCACCCTGCCACGGAACTCTACGAGCAGTACTTC	CASSHPATELYEQYF
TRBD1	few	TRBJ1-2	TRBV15	TGTGCCACCAGCAAACAGGGGGAAGGCTACACCTTC	CATSKQGEGYTF
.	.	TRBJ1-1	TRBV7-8	TGTGCCAGCACCCTTGTGGGGCCTGAAGCTTTCTTT	CASTLVGPEAFF
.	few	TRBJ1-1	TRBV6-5	TGTGCCAGCAGGGGGGTTGTCACGGGGACCACTGAAGCTTTCTTT	CASRGVVTGTTEAFF
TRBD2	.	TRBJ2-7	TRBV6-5	TGTGCCAGCAGCCGGAGCGGGACGGGACGAGGAGAGCAGTACTTC	CASSRSGTGRGEQYF
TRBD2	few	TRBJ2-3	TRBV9	TGTGCCAGCAGCGAGGAGGGACTAGCAGATACGCAGTATTTT	CASSEEGLADTQYF
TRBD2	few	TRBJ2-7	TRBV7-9	TGTGCCAGCAGCTTAGGCTTAGCGGGAGCCTACGAGCAGTACTTC	CASSLGLAGAYEQYF
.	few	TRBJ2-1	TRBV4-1	TGCGCCAGCAGCACCTTCACCCCCCTCAGCTCCTACAATGAGCAGTTCTTC	CASSTFTPLSSYNEQFF
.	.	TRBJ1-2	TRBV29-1	TGCAGCGCTCTCCTGGACGTCGGCGGCTATGGCTACACCTTC	CSALLDVGGYGYTF
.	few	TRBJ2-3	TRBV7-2	TGTGCCAGCAGCTTATGGGGCCCTGCTAGCACAGATACGCAGTATTTT	CASSLWGPASTDTQYF
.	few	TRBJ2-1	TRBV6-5	TGTGCCAGCAGTTACTATGGTCGCGGAGCGGCCTCCTACAATGAGCAGTTCTTC	CASSYYGRGAASYNEQFF
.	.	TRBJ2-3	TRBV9	TGTGCCAGCAGCGTAGGGGGAGGTAGAGCGGATACGCAGTATTTT	CASSVGGGRADTQYF
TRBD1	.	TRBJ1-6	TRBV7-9	TGTGCCAGCAGCTCGGGACAGAGAAATTCACCCCTCCACTTT	CASSSGQRNSPLHF
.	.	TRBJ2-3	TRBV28	TGTGCCAGCAGGGGGGCTAGCGTTAGCACAGATACGCAGTATTTT	CASRGASVSTDTQYF
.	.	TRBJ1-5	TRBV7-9	TGTGCCAGCAGCTACGGTTACAATCAGCCCCAGCATTTT	CASSYGYNQPQHF
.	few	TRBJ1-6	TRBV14	TGTGCCAGCAGCCAAAGCGGAGCCTATAATTCACCCCTCCACTTT	CASSQSGAYNSPLHF
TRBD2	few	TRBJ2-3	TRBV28	TGTGCCAGCAGTTTGTTCGACGGGGGGATAAGCACAGATACGCAGTATTTT	CASSLFDGGISTDTQYF
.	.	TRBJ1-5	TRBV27	TGTGCCAGCAGACCTCCGGGGGCTTGGGGCAATCAGCCCCAGCATTTT	CASRPPGAWGNQPQHF
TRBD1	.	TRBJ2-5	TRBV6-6	TGTGCCAGCAGACAGGGGGGAGGAGAGACCCAGTACTTC	CASRQGGGETQYF
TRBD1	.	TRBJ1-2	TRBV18	TGTGCCAGCTCACCACGCGGGACAGGGAGTCACTATGGCTACACCTTC	CASSPRGTGSHYGYTF
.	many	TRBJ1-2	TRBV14	TGTGCCAGCAGCCAAGAAGGCGGCGGCTATGGCTACACCTTC	CASSQEGGGYGYTF